The 8 T cell receptor beta chains reported below all come from one sample, sequenced in a study of technical replicates of blood from several donors. Sequencing was performed with immunoSEQ multiplex PCR; in TCRdb, only in-frame clones are kept and a portion is missing. This table has about 14,000 clones, 70% to 90% appearing once. The sequenced sample was PBMCs. The origin of the receptors is a human donor in good health.

This clone has more than one count but fewer than ten. The chain combines TRBV7-8 with TRBJ2-3; 9 nucleotides align to TRBD2. Germline V CDR1 and CDR2: SGHVS, FQNEAQ. The CDR3 contains 15 residues. The V segment lost 4 bases and the J segment 3 bases; nucleotides outside the gene matches: 5. The CDR3 coding sequence is TGTGCCAGCAGCTGGCCGGGACTAGCTACAGATACGCAGTATTTT. Amino acid sequence: CASSWPGLATDTQYF.

The chain is built from TRBV2 and TRBJ1-2, with D perhaps matching TRBD1 (5 bases). The germline V gene has CDR1 SNHLY and CDR2 FYNNEI. V lost 4 bases to trimming and J lost 6 bases, with 15 bases between them. The length of the CDR3 is 14 residues. For the CDR3, the DNA is TGTGCCAGCAGTGTAAGGGGAATCAGTGATGGCTACACCTTC. Its translation is CASSVRGISDGYTF.

This clone has more than one count but fewer than ten. V is TRBV7-6 and J is TRBJ2-7; D might be TRBD2 (6 bases). Deletions cut 5 bases from V and 6 bases from J, with 20 bases between. The germline CDR1 and CDR2 sequences are SGHVS and FNYEAQ. The CDR3 runs 15 residues. The CDR3 DNA is TGTGCCAGCAGCCCCGGTATGCGGGGACGCGGCGAGCAGTACTTC. Its protein is CASSPGMRGRGEQYF.

The table lists this clone with a count of one. V is TRBV5-1 and J is TRBJ2-3, with TRBD2 identical over 10 bases. CDR3 length: 16 residues. The V gene's germline CDR1 is SGHRS and CDR2 YFSETQ. With 1 base clipped from V and 2 bases from J, the junction kept 4 bases outside the gene matches. The CDR3 DNA is TGCGCCAGCAGCTTGCTCACTAGCGGGAACACAGATACGCAGTATTTT. It specifies CASSLLTSGNTDTQYF.

The rearrangement joins TRBV6-1 to TRBJ2-5; 11 bases fit TRBD2. The germline V gene encodes CDR1 MNHNS and CDR2 SASEGT. The CDR3 loop spans 18 amino acids. Trimming cost V 4 bases and J 2 bases; bases outside gene matches: 12. This chain's CDR3 is CASSGEGRTSGFQETQYF. In nucleotides, the CDR3 is TGTGCCAGCAGTGGGGAGGGGAGGACTAGCGGGTTTCAAGAGACCCAGTACTTC.

The chain is built from TRBV11-2 and TRBJ2-3; 8 positions match TRBD1. The CDR3 is 15 residues long. V gave up 5 bases and J gave up 11 bases; unmatched junction bases: 15. Germline V lookup: CDR1 SGHAT, CDR2 FQNNGV. CDR3 loop: CASSDHGGGQARQYF. CDR3 bases: TGTGCCAGCAGCGACCACGGTGGGGGACAGGCAAGGCAGTATTTT.

The rearrangement joins TRBV29-1 to TRBJ1-1; maybe TRBD1 (5 bases). Germline loops: CDR1 SQVTM, CDR2 ANQGSEA. V was shortened by 1 base and J by 4 bases, with 7 bases between the two germline ends. This CDR3 comprises 12 residues. The CDR3 reads CSVEVGPTEAFF. The CDR3 nucleotides are TGCAGCGTTGAAGTGGGGCCCACTGAAGCTTTCTTT.

This chain uses TRBV5-4 with TRBJ2-5; perhaps TRBD1 as D (5 bases). The germline gives CDR1 SGHNT, CDR2 YYREEE (reference sequence). V was shortened by 2 bases and J by 4 bases, with 9 bases between the two germline ends. CDR3 length: 13 amino acids. The DNA of the CDR3 is TGTGCCAGCAGCTTAGAGCAGGGAGAGACCCAGTACTTC. Protein sequence: CASSLEQGETQYF.